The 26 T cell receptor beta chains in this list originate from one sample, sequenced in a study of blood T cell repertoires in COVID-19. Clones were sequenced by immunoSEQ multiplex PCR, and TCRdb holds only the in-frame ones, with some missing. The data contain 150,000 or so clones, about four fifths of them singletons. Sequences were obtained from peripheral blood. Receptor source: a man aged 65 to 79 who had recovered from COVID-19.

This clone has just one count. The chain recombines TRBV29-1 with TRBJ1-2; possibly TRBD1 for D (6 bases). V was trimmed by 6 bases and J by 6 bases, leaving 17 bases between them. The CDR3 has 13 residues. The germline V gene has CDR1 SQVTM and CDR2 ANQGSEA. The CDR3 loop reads CSVSKGVGDGYTF. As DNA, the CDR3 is TGCAGCGTATCTAAGGGGGTCGGAGATGGCTACACCTTC.

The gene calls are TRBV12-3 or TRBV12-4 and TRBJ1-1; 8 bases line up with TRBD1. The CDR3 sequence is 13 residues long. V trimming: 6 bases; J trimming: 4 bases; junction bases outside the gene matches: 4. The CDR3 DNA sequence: TGTGCCAGCAGCAGGACAGGGAGCACTGAAGCTTTCTTT. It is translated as CASSRTGSTEAFF.

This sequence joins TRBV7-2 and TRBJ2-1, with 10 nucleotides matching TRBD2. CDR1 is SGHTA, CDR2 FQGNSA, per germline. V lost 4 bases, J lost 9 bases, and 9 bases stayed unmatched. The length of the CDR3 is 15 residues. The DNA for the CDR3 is TGTGCCAGCAGCTCCGCTAGCGGGAGTTTACGTGAGCAGTTCTTC. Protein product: CASSSASGSLREQFF.

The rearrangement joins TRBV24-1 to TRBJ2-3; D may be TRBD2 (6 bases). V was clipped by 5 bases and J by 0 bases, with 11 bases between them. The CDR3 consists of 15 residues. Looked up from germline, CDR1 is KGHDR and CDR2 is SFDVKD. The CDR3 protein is CATSVRRGSTDTQYF. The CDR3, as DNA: TGTGCCACCAGTGTTCGGCGGGGCAGCACAGATACGCAGTATTTT.

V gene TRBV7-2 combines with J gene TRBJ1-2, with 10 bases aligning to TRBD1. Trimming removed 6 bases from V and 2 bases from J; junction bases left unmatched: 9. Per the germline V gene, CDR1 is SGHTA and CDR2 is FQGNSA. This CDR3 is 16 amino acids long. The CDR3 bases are TGTGCCAGCAGTTTCGGTGGGACAGGGGCCAACTATGGCTACACCTTC. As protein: CASSFGGTGANYGYTF. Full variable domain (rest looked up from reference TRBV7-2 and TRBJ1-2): GAGVSQSPSNKVTEKGKDVELRCDPISGHTALYWYRQSLGQGLEFLIYFQGNSAPDKSGLPSDRFSAERTGGSVSTLTIQRTQQEDSAVYLCASSFGGTGANYGYTFGSGTRLTVV.

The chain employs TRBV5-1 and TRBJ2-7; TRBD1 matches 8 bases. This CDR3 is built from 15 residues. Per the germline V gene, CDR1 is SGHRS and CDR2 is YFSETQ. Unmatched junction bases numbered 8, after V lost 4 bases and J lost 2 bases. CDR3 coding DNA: TGCGCCAGCAGCGCCACCGGGACAGGTGCCTACGAGCAGTACTTC. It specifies CASSATGTGAYEQYF.

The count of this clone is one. The CDR3 is CASSQAGGNTEAFF. In DNA form, the CDR3 reads TGTGCCAGCAGCCAAGCCGGGGGAAACACTGAAGCTTTCTTT. The V and J genes are TRBV3-1 (or the pseudogene TRBV3-2) and TRBJ1-1, with D possibly being TRBD1 (5 bases). Germline CDR1 LGHDT, CDR2 YNNKEL (reference sequence). The CDR3 loop spans 14 amino acids. With 1 base removed from V and 2 bases from J, the gap between germline ends came to 8 bases.

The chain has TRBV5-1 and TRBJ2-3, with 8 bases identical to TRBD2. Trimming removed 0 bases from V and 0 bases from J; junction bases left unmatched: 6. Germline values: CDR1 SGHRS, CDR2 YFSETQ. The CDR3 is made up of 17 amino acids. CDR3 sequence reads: CASSLGGLVPSTDTQYF. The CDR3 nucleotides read TGCGCCAGCAGCTTGGGGGGACTAGTCCCTAGCACAGATACGCAGTATTTT.

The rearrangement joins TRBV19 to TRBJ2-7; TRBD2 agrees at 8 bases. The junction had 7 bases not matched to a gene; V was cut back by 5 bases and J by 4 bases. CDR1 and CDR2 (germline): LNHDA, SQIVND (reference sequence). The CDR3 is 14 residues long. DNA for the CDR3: TGTGCCAGTAGTGAATCGGGAGGGCTTTACGAGCAGTACTTC. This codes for CASSESGGLYEQYF.

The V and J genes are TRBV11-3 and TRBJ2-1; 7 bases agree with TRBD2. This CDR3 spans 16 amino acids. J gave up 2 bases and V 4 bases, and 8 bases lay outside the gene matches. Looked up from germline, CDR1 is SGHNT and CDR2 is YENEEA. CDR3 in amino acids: CASSSQASGTYNEQFF. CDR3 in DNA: TGTGCCAGCAGCTCCCAGGCTAGCGGAACCTACAATGAGCAGTTCTTC.

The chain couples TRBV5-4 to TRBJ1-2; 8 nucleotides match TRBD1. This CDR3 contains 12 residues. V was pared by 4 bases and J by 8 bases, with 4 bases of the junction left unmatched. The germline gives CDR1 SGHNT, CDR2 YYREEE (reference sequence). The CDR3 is CASSKDRVGYTF. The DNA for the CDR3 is TGTGCCAGCAGCAAGGACAGGGTCGGCTACACCTTC.

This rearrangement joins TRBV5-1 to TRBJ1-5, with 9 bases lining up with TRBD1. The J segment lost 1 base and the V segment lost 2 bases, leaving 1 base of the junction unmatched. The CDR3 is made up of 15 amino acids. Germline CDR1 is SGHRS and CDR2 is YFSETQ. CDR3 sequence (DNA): TGCGCCAGCAGCTTACAGGGGGCGAGCAATCAGCCCCAGCATTTT. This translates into CASSLQGASNQPQHF.

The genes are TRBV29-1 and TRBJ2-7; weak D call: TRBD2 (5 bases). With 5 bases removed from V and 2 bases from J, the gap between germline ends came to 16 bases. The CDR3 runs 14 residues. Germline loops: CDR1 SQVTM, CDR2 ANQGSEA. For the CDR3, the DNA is TGCAGCGTTTGGCTTGGGAGTATCGCCTACGAGCAGTACTTC. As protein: CSVWLGSIAYEQYF.

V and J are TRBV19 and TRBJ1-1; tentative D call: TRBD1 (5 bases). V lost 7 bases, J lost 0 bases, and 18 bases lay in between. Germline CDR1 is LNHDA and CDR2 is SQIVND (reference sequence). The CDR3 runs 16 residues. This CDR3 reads CASTQYPGGMNTEAFF. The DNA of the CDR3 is TGTGCCAGTACTCAATACCCGGGGGGGATGAACACTGAAGCTTTCTTT.

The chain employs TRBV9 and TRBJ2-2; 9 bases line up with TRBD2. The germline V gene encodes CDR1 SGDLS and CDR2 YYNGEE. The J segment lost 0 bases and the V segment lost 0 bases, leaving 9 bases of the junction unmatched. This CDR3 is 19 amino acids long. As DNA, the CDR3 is TGTGCCAGCAGCGTAGGAAGTAGCGGGAGTCTGGCGAACACCGGGGAGCTGTTTTTT. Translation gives CASSVGSSGSLANTGELFF.

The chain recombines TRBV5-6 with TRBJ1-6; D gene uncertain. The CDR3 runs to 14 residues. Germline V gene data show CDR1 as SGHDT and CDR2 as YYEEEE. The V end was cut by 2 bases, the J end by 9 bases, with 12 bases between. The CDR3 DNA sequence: TGTGCCAGCAGCTTAAGGATCCGAGGTTCACCCCTCCACTTT. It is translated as CASSLRIRGSPLHF.

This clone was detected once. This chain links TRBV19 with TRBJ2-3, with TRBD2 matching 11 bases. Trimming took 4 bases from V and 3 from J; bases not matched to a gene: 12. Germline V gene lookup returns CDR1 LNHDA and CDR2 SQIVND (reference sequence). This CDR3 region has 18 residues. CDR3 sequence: CASSKPTSGTRGTDTQYF. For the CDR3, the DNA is TGTGCCAGTAGTAAGCCGACTAGCGGGACGCGGGGGACAGATACGCAGTATTTT.

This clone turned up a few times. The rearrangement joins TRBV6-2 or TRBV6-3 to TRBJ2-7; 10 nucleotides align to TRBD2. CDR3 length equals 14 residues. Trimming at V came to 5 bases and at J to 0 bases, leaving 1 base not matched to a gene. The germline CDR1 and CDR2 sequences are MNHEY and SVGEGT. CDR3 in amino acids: CASSGTSDSYEQYF. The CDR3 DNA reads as TGTGCCAGCAGTGGGACTAGCGACTCCTACGAGCAGTACTTC.

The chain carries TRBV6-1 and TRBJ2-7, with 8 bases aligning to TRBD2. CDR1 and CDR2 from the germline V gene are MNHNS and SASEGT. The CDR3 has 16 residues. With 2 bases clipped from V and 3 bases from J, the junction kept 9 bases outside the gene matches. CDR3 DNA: TGTGCCAGCAGTGAATTAAACGGCGGGGGGAGCTACGAGCAGTACTTC. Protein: CASSELNGGGSYEQYF.

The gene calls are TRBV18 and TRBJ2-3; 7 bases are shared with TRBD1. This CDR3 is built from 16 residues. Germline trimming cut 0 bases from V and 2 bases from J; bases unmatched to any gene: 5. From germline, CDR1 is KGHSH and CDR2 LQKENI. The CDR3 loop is CASSPPQGYHTDTQYF. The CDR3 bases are TGTGCCAGCTCACCACCACAGGGGTACCACACAGATACGCAGTATTTT.

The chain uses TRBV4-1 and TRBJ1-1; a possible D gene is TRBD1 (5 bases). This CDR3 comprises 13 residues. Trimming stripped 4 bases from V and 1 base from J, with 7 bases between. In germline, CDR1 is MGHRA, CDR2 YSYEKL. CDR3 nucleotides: TGCGCCAGCAGCCTCAGGGAGAACACTGAAGCTTTCTTT. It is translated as CASSLRENTEAFF.

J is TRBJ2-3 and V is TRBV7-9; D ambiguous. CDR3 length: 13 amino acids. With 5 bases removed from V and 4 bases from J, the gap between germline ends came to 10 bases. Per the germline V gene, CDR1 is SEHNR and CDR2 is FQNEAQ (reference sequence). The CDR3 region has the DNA TGTGCCAGCAGCCCCAGAGGTCCAGATACGCAGTATTTT. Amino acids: CASSPRGPDTQYF.

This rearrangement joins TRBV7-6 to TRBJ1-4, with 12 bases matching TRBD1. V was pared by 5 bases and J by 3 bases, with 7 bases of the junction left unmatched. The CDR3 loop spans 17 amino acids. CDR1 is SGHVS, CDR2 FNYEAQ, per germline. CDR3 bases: TGTGCCAGCAGCCCCGGGACAGGGGGCTCCCCTAATGAAAAACTGTTTTTT. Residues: CASSPGTGGSPNEKLFF.

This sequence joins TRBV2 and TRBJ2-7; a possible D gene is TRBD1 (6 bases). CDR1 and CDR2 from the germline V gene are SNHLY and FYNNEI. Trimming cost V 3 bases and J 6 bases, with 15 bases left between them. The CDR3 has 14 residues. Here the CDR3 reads CASSEVQGSGEQYF. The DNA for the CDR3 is TGTGCCAGCAGTGAGGTACAGGGTTCAGGCGAGCAGTACTTC.

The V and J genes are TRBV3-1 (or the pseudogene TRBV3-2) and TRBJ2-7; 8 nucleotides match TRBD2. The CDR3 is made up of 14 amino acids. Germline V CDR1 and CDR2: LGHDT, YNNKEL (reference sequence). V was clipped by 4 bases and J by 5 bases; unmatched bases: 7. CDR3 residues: CASSPSGSPHEQYF. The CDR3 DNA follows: TGTGCCAGCAGCCCCAGCGGGAGCCCCCACGAGCAGTACTTC.

CDR3 amino acids: CASRVRGLATDTQYF. The CDR3, as DNA: TGTGCCAGCAGGGTTAGAGGACTAGCGACAGATACGCAGTATTTT. The chain is built from TRBV6-5 and TRBJ2-3; 9 nucleotides line up with TRBD2. Germline CDR1 reads MNHEY; CDR2 reads SVGAGI. V was clipped by 6 bases and J by 3 bases; unmatched bases: 7. The CDR3 totals 15 residues.